The rows below give T cell receptor beta chains drawn from one sample of a study of Graves' ophthalmopathy and Graves' hyperthyroidism. A single record per CDR3 protein comes from TCRdb applying MiXCR to the multiplex PCR reads. The profile shows hundreds of thousands of distinct CDR3 sequences, about 21% of them singletons. Specimen: peripheral blood. These receptors were obtained from a woman aged 18-29 years with stable Graves' hyperthyroidism. CDR3s include the opening cysteine and the closing phenylalanine or tryptophan. A D gene is named only where the DNA matches it firmly. Size is stated for part of the rows, as once, few or many counts, or as a class when the clone is expanded.

>TRBV9|15|TRBJ2-5|NA|NA
TGTGCCAGCAGCGCCGAGGACCTATCAATGGAGACCCAGTACTTC
CASSAEDLSMETQYF
>TRBV19|13|TRBJ1-5|NA|NA
TGTGCCAGTAGTATGGTGATATATCAGCCCCAGCATTTT
CASSMVIYQPQHF
>TRBV19|13|TRBJ1-5|NA|NA
TGTGCCAGTACTCCCCGGGGGACTCAGCCCCAGCATTTT
CASTPRGTQPQHF
>TRBV30|14|TRBJ2-7|NA|NA
TGTGCCTGGAGTCGTAGGGGAAGCACGTACGAGCAGTACTTC
CAWSRRGSTYEQYF
>TRBV15|14|TRBJ1-1|many|NA
TGTGCCACCAGCAGAGGTTTAGGCAACACTGAAGCTTTCTTT
CATSRGLGNTEAFF
>TRBV12-3/TRBV12-4|13|TRBJ2-5|many|TRBD1
TGTGCCAGCACACCGACAGGGGTCGAGACCCAGTACTTC
CASTPTGVETQYF
>TRBV12-3/TRBV12-4|16|TRBJ1-1|many|NA
TGTGCCAGCAGTTTCCTTTTCGGGCCCGGGAACACTGAAGCTTTCTTT
CASSFLFGPGNTEAFF
>TRBV20-1|14|TRBJ2-7|many|TRBD2
TGCAGTGCCCAAAGCGGGAGGCCCCCCTACGAGCAGTACTTC
CSAQSGRPPYEQYF
>TRBV12-3/TRBV12-4|14|TRBJ2-3|few|TRBD1
TGTGCCAGCACGTCGACAGGGAGCACAGATACGCAGTATTTT
CASTSTGSTDTQYF
>TRBV6-2/TRBV6-3|16|TRBJ2-5|few|NA
TGTGCCAGCATAGGACTCGACCAAAAAGGAAGCGAGACCCAGTACTTC
CASIGLDQKGSETQYF
>TRBV12-3/TRBV12-4|13|TRBJ1-2|few|NA
TGTGCCAGCAGTTTATGGAGTAACTATGGCTACACCTTC
CASSLWSNYGYTF
>TRBV10-3|15|TRBJ1-2|NA|TRBD1
TGTGCCATCAGCAGGGACAGGGGATCTAACTATGGCTACACCTTC
CAISRDRGSNYGYTF